One sample yielded the 28 T cell receptor beta chains listed below, sequenced in a study of technical replicates of blood from a handful of donors. TCRdb's copy holds only in-frame clones and misses some; the assay was immunoSEQ multiplex PCR. The top ten clones hold 0.25% to 0.35% of a sample with 75,000 to 95,000 clones, 75% to 95% of them seen once. Sequencing input: T cells isolated from PBMCs. The receptor source for this set is a human donor in good health.

The rearrangement uses TRBV11-2 and TRBJ2-1; 12 bases map to TRBD2. Trimming removed 2 bases from V and 10 bases from J; junction bases left unmatched: 15. CDR3 size: 18 residues. CDR1 SGHAT and CDR2 FQNNGV come from the germline V gene. CDR3 protein: CASSLFAVLAGGPSEQFF. CDR3 coding DNA: TGTGCCAGCAGCTTATTCGCGGTTCTAGCGGGGGGGCCTTCGGAGCAGTTCTTC.

This chain links TRBV5-6 with TRBJ2-7; TRBD2 is a possible D gene (5 bases). The V end lost 2 bases, the J end lost 0 bases, and 12 bases lay between the germline ends. CDR1 SGHDT and CDR2 YYEEEE come from the germline V gene. The CDR3 totals 15 residues. The CDR3 DNA reads TGTGCCAGCAGCTTTGAGGGCCTTAGCTCCTACGAGCAGTACTTC. Translation: CASSFEGLSSYEQYF.

The chain employs TRBV6-4 and TRBJ1-2; 7 positions match TRBD1. The germline V gene has CDR1 MRHNA and CDR2 SNTAGT. V shed 0 bases and J 2 bases; nucleotides not matched to a gene: 3. The CDR3 runs to 15 residues. CDR3 sequence reads: CASSDSPTGNYGYTF. The CDR3 DNA is TGTGCCAGCAGTGACTCACCGACAGGGAACTATGGCTACACCTTC.

The genes are TRBV27 and TRBJ2-1, with 9 bases fitting TRBD2. V lost 3 bases, J lost 4 bases, and 10 bases stayed unmatched. CDR3 size: 17 residues. From germline, CDR1 is MNHEY and CDR2 SMNVEV (reference sequence). CDR3 amino acids: CASSLGGLAGGYNEQFF. DNA for the CDR3: TGTGCCAGCAGTTTGGGGGGCTTGGCGGGAGGGTACAATGAGCAGTTCTTC.

The chain uses TRBV7-8 and TRBJ2-4, with 7 bases fitting TRBD1. This CDR3 spans 18 amino acids. Germline trimming cut 4 bases from V and 9 bases from J; bases unmatched to any gene: 21. The germline V gene encodes CDR1 SGHVS and CDR2 FQNEAQ. The CDR3 DNA reads as TGTGCCAGCAGCTCGCATGGAAGACAGGGTGGCTTTCGAAGCATTCAGTACTTC. Protein product: CASSSHGRQGGFRSIQYF.

This sequence joins TRBV2 and TRBJ2-5, with 12 bases lining up with TRBD1. From germline, CDR1 is SNHLY and CDR2 FYNNEI. The V segment lost 4 bases and the J segment 4 bases; nucleotides outside the gene matches: 1. CDR3 length: 14 amino acids. CDR3: CASSGDRGRETQYF. In nucleotides, the CDR3 is TGTGCCAGCAGTGGGGACAGGGGGCGAGAGACCCAGTACTTC.

The CDR3 spells CASSLEVAANYEQYF. The CDR3 DNA follows: TGTGCCAGCAGCTTGGAGGTAGCTGCTAACTACGAGCAGTACTTC. The chain employs TRBV5-4 and TRBJ2-7; D unclear. V was trimmed by 0 bases and J by 3 bases, leaving 13 bases between them. CDR1 is SGHNT, CDR2 YYREEE, per germline (reference sequence). The CDR3 has 15 residues.

This sequence joins TRBV5-1 and TRBJ2-1, with 10 bases aligning to TRBD1. Trimming at V came to 0 bases and at J to 7 bases, leaving 7 bases not matched to a gene. Germline assignment: CDR1 SGHRS and CDR2 YFSETQ. This CDR3 comprises 16 residues. CDR3 nucleotides: TGCGCCAGCAGCTTGGAGGGGGGACAGGGGATTAATGAGCAGTTCTTC. Translated, it gives CASSLEGGQGINEQFF.

The chain recombines TRBV13 with TRBJ1-4, with 11 positions matching TRBD1. The V gene end was trimmed by 5 bases and the J gene end by 12 bases; junction bases not matched to a gene: 11. CDR3 size: 15 residues. The germline gives CDR1 PRHDT, CDR2 FYEKMQ (reference sequence). Here the CDR3 reads CASSRSGQGAGELFF. CDR3 DNA: TGTGCCAGCAGCAGATCCGGACAGGGGGCTGGTGAACTGTTTTTT.

The chain links TRBV5-6 to TRBJ2-2; no definite D call. V was cut by 1 base and J by 1 base, with 5 bases left in between. The germline V gene encodes CDR1 SGHDT and CDR2 YYEEEE. The CDR3 is 14 residues long. CDR3 nucleotides: TGTGCCAGCAGCTTGTCGGGGAACACCGGGGAGCTGTTTTTT. The encoded protein is CASSLSGNTGELFF.

The chain couples TRBV5-1 to TRBJ2-7; 7 positions agree with TRBD1. Trimming cost V 4 bases and J 2 bases; bases outside gene matches: 12. Germline V lookup: CDR1 SGHRS, CDR2 YFSETQ. This CDR3 is built from 16 residues. CDR3 residues: CASSQGPTGATYEQYF. The CDR3 DNA is TGCGCCAGCAGCCAAGGCCCCACAGGGGCAACCTACGAGCAGTACTTC.

This clone turned up a few times. This chain joins TRBV29-1 and TRBJ1-1; no definite D call. The CDR3 length is 13 residues. Germline V gene sequence: CDR1 SQVTM, CDR2 ANQGSEA. Between the trimmed V and J ends, which lost 4 bases and 3 bases, there was a span of 12 bases. The chain's CDR3 is CSVVRGRDTEAFF. The CDR3 DNA follows: TGCAGCGTTGTCCGAGGGAGAGACACTGAAGCTTTCTTT.

The rearrangement uses TRBV27 and TRBJ1-1; TRBD1 aligns across 8 bases. There are 16 residues in the CDR3. Trimming cost V 5 bases and J 2 bases; bases outside gene matches: 10. The germline V gene encodes CDR1 MNHEY and CDR2 SMNVEV (reference sequence). The CDR3 spells CASSPDRVLVNTEAFF. The CDR3 bases are TGTGCCAGCAGTCCGGACAGGGTTTTGGTTAACACTGAAGCTTTCTTT.

CDR3 sequence reads: CASSPSGGRNTEAFF. The CDR3 DNA reads as TGTGCCAGCAGCCCATCAGGGGGCCGGAACACTGAAGCTTTCTTT. V is TRBV16 and J is TRBJ1-1; 8 bases match TRBD1. V shed 4 bases and J 1 base; nucleotides not matched to a gene: 5. Germline V gene data show CDR1 as KGHSY and CDR2 as FQNENV. CDR3 length: 15 amino acids.

The chain links TRBV4-1 to TRBJ1-4, with TRBD1 identical over 8 bases. After removal of 4 bases from V and 3 bases from J, the junction contained 4 bases not matched to a gene. The CDR3 has 15 residues. CDR1 and CDR2 (germline): MGHRA, YSYEKL. In DNA, the CDR3 is TGCGCCAGCAGCCGGGACAGGCGGGCTAATGAAAAACTGTTTTTT. Translated, it gives CASSRDRRANEKLFF.

The chain uses TRBV19 and TRBJ1-1, with D possibly matching TRBD1 (6 bases). V gave up 6 bases and J gave up 1 base, with 9 bases separating them. Germline loops: CDR1 LNHDA, CDR2 SQIVND (reference sequence). CDR3 length equals 13 residues. The DNA of the CDR3 is TGTGCCAGTAGCGACAGGAGGAACACTGAAGCTTTCTTT. Protein product: CASSDRRNTEAFF.

The table lists this clone with a count of one. This rearrangement joins TRBV30 to TRBJ1-5; no reliable D call. CDR1 and CDR2 (germline): GTSNPN, SVGIG (reference sequence). Trimming stripped 5 bases from V and 0 bases from J, with 11 bases between. CDR3 length: 14 amino acids. In nucleotides, the CDR3 is TGTGCCTGGGCGAACAGCAATAGCAATCAGCCCCAGCATTTT. It is translated as CAWANSNSNQPQHF.

The chain carries TRBV7-9 and TRBJ1-1; D ambiguous. CDR1 and CDR2 (germline): SEHNR, FQNEAQ (reference sequence). V lost 1 base to trimming and J lost 7 bases, with 7 bases between them. The CDR3 runs to 12 residues. This CDR3 is CASSLDVLEAFF. The CDR3 coding sequence is TGTGCCAGCAGCTTAGATGTCCTTGAAGCTTTCTTT.

CDR3 residues: CASSLTGTGSNEQYF. In DNA, the CDR3 is TGCGCCAGCAGCTTGACCGGGACAGGGTCGAACGAGCAGTACTTC. The chain combines TRBV5-1 with TRBJ2-7; 9 positions match TRBD1. CDR3 length: 15 amino acids. The germline CDR1 and CDR2 sequences are SGHRS and YFSETQ. J gave up 5 bases and V 1 base, and 7 bases lay outside the gene matches.

V is TRBV5-6 and J is TRBJ1-4; 8 bases line up with TRBD1. From germline, CDR1 is SGHDT and CDR2 YYEEEE. CDR3 size: 14 residues. Trimming removed 4 bases from V and 5 bases from J; junction bases left unmatched: 4. CDR3 loop: CASSRDRLNEKLFF. The CDR3 DNA is TGTGCCAGCAGCCGGGACAGGCTAAATGAAAAACTGTTTTTT.

The chain carries TRBV28 and TRBJ2-2; 8 bases fit TRBD1. J was trimmed by 1 base and V by 7 bases; bases with no gene match: 5. Germline V gene sequence: CDR1 MDHEN, CDR2 SYDVKM. The CDR3 loop spans 15 amino acids. CDR3 protein: CASKTGTGNTGELFF. The CDR3 DNA follows: TGTGCCAGCAAGACCGGGACAGGGAACACCGGGGAGCTGTTTTTT.

The rearrangement links TRBV5-5 to TRBJ2-7; 12 bases align to TRBD1. V gave up 3 bases and J gave up 7 bases; unmatched junction bases: 5. CDR1 is SGHKS, CDR2 YYEKEE, per germline (reference sequence). CDR3 length equals 14 residues. Here the CDR3 DNA reads TGTGCCAGCAGCTGGGGACAGGGGGCGAGGGAGCAGTACTTC. This codes for CASSWGQGAREQYF.

This chain uses TRBV2 with TRBJ1-1, with 8 bases aligning to TRBD1. The CDR3 runs to 10 residues. The V and J ends lost 6 bases and 10 bases, in that order; junction bases with no gene match: 1. Germline values: CDR1 SNHLY, CDR2 FYNNEI. The DNA of the CDR3 is TGTGCCAGCAGCAGGGGGCGAGCTTTCTTT. Translating it yields CASSRGRAFF.

This clone was counted only a few times. The V gene is TRBV6-5, the J gene TRBJ2-4; tentatively, D is TRBD1 (5 bases). CDR1 MNHEY and CDR2 SVGAGI come from the germline V gene. Trimming shortened V by 8 bases and J by 5 bases, and 13 bases separated the two germline ends. The CDR3 consists of 13 residues. CDR3 residues: CASQLRGENIQYF. CDR3 bases: TGTGCCAGCCAGTTAAGGGGCGAAAACATTCAGTACTTC.

The J gene is TRBJ1-4, the V gene TRBV6-6, with no clear D. The CDR3 runs 14 residues. Germline CDR1 is MNHNY and CDR2 is SVGAGI (reference sequence). With 4 bases removed from V and 11 bases from J, the gap between germline ends came to 17 bases. This CDR3 is CASSFSGGVGKLFF. In DNA, the CDR3 is TGTGCCAGCAGTTTCTCTGGAGGTGTCGGCAAACTGTTTTTT.

This clone was seen once. CDR3 region: CASSSGTGFNYGYTF. CDR3 DNA: TGTGCCAGCAGTTCGGGAACAGGGTTTAACTATGGCTACACCTTC. This rearrangement joins TRBV27 to TRBJ1-2; D possibly corresponds to TRBD1 (6 bases). The CDR3 totals 15 residues. V lost 4 bases, J lost 1 base, and 13 bases lay in between. The germline V gene has CDR1 MNHEY and CDR2 SMNVEV (reference sequence).

The genes are TRBV5-8 and TRBJ1-1; possibly TRBD1 for D (6 bases). V was clipped by 0 bases and J by 1 base, with 10 bases between them. CDR1 SGHTS and CDR2 YDEGEE come from the germline V gene. CDR3 length equals 15 residues. In DNA form, the CDR3 reads TGTGCCAGCAGCTTGGAAGTGGGGGCGAACACTGAAGCTTTCTTT. It translates to CASSLEVGANTEAFF. The variable domain in full, completed from reference TRBV5-8 and TRBJ1-1, reads EAGVTQSPTHLIKTRGQQATLRCSPISGHTSVYWYQQALGLGLQFLLWYDEGEERNRGNFPPRFSGRQFPNYSSELNVNALELEDSALYLCASSLEVGANTEAFFGQGTRLTVV.

V and J are TRBV19 and TRBJ2-3; D is undetermined. The ends were cut back, 4 bases at V and 0 bases at J, with 11 bases in the middle. From germline, CDR1 is LNHDA and CDR2 SQIVND (reference sequence). The CDR3 is 15 amino acids. CDR3 nucleotide sequence: TGTGCCAGTAGTAGGGCAGACACTAGCACAGATACGCAGTATTTT. This encodes CASSRADTSTDTQYF.